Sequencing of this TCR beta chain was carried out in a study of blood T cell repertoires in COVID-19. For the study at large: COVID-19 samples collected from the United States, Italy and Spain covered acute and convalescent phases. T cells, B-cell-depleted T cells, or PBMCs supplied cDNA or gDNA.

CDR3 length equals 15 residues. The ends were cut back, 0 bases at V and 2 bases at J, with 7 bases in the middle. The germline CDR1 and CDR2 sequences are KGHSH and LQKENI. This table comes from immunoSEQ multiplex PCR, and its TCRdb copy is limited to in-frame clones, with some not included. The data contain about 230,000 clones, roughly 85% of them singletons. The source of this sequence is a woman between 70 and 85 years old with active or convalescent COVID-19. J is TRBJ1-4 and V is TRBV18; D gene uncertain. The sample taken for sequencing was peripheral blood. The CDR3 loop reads CASSPPEQTNEKLFF. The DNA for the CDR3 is TGTGCCAGCTCACCACCCGAACAGACTAATGAAAAACTGTTTTTT.